This T cell receptor beta chain was sequenced during a study of OX40 agonist ivuxolimab in advanced cancers. From germline, CDR1 is MDHEN and CDR2 SYDVKM. There are 13 residues in the CDR3. Trimming left V 6 bases short and J 8 bases short, with 16 bases between. Libraries were prepared by immunoSEQ multiplex PCR; TCRdb keeps only in-frame clonotypes and omits some of them. The sample consists of 45,000 to 55,000 clones, around 83% of them appearing once. The clonotype was recovered from an adult with an advanced solid tumor such as melanoma, head and neck, liver or kidney cancer. This rearrangement joins TRBV28 to TRBJ1-2, with D perhaps TRBD1 (6 bases). The sequenced sample was CD4+ or CD8+ T cells sorted from blood, obtained in a trial of the OX40 agonist ivuxolimab. In nucleotides, the CDR3 is TGTGCCAGCAGGTTACCAGGGGTGGGAGGCTACACCTTC. Its translation is CASRLPGVGGYTF.